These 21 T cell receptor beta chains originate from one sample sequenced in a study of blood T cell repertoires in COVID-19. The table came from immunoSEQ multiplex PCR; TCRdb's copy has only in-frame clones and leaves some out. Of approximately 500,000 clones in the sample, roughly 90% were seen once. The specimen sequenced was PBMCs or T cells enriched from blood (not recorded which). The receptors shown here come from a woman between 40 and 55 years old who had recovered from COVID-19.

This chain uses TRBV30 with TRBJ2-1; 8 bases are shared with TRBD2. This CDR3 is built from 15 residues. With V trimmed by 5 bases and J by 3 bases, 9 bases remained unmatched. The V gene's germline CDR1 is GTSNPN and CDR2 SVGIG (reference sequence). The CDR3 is CAWRQAGVGYNEQFF. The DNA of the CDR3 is TGTGCCTGGCGCCAAGCGGGAGTCGGCTACAATGAGCAGTTCTTC. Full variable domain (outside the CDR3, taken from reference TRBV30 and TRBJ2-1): SQTIHQWPATLVQPVGSPLSLECTVEGTSNPNLYWYRQAAGRGLQLLFYSVGIGQISSEVPQNLSASRPQDRQFILSSKKLLLSDSGFYLCAWRQAGVGYNEQFFGPGTRLTVL.

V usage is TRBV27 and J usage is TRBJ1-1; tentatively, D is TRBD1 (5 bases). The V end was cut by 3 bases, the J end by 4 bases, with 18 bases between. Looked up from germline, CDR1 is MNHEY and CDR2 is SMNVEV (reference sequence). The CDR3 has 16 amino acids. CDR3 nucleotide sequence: TGTGCCAGCAGTTTTGGGGCAGGGAAGGCGAGCACTGAAGCTTTCTTT. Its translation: CASSFGAGKASTEAFF.

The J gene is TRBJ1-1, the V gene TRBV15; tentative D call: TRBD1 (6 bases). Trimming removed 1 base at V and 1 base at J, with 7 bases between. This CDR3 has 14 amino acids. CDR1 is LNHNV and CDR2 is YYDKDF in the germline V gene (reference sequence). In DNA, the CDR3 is TGTGCCACCAGCAGAGTGGGACAGAACACTGAAGCTTTCTTT. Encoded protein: CATSRVGQNTEAFF.

CDR3 nucleotide sequence: TGTGCCAGCAGCACAGATGGTGGCTACACCTTC. It codes for CASSTDGGYTF. The chain joins TRBV7-2 to TRBJ1-2, with D hard to call. CDR1 and CDR2 (germline): SGHTA, FQGNSA. The CDR3 is 11 residues long. Trimming removed 5 bases from V and 7 bases from J, with 8 bases in between.

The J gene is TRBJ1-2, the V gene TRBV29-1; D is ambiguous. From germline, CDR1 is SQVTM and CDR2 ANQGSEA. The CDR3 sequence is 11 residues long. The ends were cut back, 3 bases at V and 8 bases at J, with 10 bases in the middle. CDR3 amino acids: CSVESQAGYTF. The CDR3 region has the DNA TGCAGCGTTGAGTCTCAGGCCGGCTACACCTTC.

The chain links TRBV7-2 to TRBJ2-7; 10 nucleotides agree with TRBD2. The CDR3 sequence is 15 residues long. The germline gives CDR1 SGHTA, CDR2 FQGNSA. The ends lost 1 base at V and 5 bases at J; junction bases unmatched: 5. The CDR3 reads CASSLVRGLADEQYF. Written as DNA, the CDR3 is TGTGCCAGCAGCTTAGTCCGAGGACTAGCGGACGAGCAGTACTTC.

The CDR3 DNA sequence: TGTGCCAGCAGTTACTCGATGAGGTTCCGGGACTACGGAATCGGGGCAGATACGCAGTATTTT. It specifies CASSYSMRFRDYGIGADTQYF. This chain joins TRBV6-2 or TRBV6-3 and TRBJ2-3; 7 bases agree with TRBD2. The junction had 22 bases not matched to a gene; V was cut back by 0 bases and J by 4 bases. The CDR3 runs to 21 residues. In germline, CDR1 is MNHEY, CDR2 SVGEGT.

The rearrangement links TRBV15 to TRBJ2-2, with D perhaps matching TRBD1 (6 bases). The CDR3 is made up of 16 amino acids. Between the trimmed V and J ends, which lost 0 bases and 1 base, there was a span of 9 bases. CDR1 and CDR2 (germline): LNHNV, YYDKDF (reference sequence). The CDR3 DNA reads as TGTGCCACCAGCAGAGAGGGGGCCCTGAACACCGGGGAGCTGTTTTTT. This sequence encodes CATSREGALNTGELFF.

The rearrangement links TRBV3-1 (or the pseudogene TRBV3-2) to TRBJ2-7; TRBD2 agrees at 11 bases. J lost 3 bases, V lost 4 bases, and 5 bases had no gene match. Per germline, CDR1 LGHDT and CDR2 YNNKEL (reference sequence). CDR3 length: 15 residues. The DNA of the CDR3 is TGTGCCAGCAGCCCCGGGACTAGCGGATTCTACGAGCAGTACTTC. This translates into CASSPGTSGFYEQYF.

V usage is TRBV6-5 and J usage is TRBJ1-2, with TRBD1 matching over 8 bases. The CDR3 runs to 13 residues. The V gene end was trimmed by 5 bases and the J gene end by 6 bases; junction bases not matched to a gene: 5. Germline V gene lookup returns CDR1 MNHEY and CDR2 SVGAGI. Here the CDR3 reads CASSRDRRNGYTF. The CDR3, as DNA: TGTGCCAGCAGTAGGGACAGGCGAAATGGCTACACCTTC.

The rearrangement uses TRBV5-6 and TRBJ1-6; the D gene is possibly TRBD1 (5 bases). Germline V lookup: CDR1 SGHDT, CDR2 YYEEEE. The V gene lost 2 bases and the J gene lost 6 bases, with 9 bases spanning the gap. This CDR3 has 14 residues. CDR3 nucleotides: TGTGCCAGCAGCTTACAGGCCGCTAATTCACCCCTCCACTTT. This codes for CASSLQAANSPLHF.

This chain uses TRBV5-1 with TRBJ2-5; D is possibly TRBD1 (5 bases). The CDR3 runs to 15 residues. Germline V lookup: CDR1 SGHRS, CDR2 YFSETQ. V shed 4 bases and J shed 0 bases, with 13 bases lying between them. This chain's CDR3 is CASSQGSGNQETQYF. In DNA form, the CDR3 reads TGCGCCAGCAGCCAAGGGTCAGGGAACCAAGAGACCCAGTACTTC.

This chain's CDR3 is CASTTDRLNYGYTF. In DNA form, the CDR3 reads TGTGCCAGCACCACTGACAGGCTCAACTATGGCTACACCTTC. The J gene is TRBJ1-2, the V gene TRBV2; tentative D call: TRBD1 (6 bases). Germline CDR1 reads SNHLY; CDR2 reads FYNNEI. V was trimmed by 7 bases and J by 2 bases, leaving 14 bases between them. This CDR3 spans 14 amino acids.

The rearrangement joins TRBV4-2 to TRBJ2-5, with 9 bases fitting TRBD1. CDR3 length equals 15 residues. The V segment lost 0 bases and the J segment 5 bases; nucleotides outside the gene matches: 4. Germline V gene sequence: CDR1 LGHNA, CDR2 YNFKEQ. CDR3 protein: CASSQDNRGRETQYF. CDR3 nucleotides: TGTGCCAGCAGCCAAGACAACAGGGGGCGGGAGACCCAGTACTTC.

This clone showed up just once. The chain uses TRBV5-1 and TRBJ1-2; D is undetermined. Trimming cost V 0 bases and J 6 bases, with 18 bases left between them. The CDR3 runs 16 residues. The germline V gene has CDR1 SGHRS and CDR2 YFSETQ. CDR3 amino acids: CASSLAVGDPVDGYTF. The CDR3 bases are TGCGCCAGCAGCTTGGCTGTTGGAGATCCGGTCGATGGCTACACCTTC.

The CDR3 is CATSTGMGETQYF. For the CDR3, the DNA is TGTGCCACCAGCACAGGGATGGGAGAGACCCAGTACTTC. The chain links TRBV19 to TRBJ2-5; possibly TRBD1 for D (6 bases). With 10 bases removed from V and 4 bases from J, the gap between germline ends came to 16 bases. The CDR3 contains 13 residues. The germline V gene encodes CDR1 LNHDA and CDR2 SQIVND (reference sequence).

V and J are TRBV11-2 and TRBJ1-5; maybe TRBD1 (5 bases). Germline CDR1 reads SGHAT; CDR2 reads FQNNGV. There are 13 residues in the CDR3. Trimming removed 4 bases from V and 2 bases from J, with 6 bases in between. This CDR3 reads CASSWGGNQPQHF. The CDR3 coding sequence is TGTGCCAGCAGCTGGGGGGGCAATCAGCCCCAGCATTTT.

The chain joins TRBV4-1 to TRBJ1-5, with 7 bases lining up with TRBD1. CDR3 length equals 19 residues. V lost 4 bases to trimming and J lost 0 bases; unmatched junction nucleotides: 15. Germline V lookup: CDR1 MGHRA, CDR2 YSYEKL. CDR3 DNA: TGCGCCAGCAGCCTCCAGATCGCCAGGGGGACAGATAGCAATCAGCCCCAGCATTTT. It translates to CASSLQIARGTDSNQPQHF.

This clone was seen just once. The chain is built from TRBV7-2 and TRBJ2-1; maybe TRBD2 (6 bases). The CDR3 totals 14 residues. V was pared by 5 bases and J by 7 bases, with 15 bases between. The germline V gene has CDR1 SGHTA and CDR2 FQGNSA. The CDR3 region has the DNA TGTGCCAGCAGCCCCGGAGGGCCCCGGAATGAGCAGTTCTTC. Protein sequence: CASSPGGPRNEQFF.

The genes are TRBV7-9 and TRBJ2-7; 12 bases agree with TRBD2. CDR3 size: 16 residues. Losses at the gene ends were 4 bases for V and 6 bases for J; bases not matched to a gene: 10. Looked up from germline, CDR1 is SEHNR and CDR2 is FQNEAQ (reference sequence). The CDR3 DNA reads TGTGCCAGCAGCTCTGGACTAGCGGGGTCATACTCCGAGCAGTACTTC. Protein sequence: CASSSGLAGSYSEQYF.

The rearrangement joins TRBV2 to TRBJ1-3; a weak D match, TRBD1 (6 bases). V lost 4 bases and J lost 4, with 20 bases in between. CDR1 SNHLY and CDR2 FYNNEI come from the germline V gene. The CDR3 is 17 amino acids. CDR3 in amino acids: CASSVFGTWGSGNTIYF. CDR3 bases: TGTGCCAGCAGTGTATTTGGGACATGGGGCTCGGGAAACACCATATATTTT.